A selection of T cell receptor beta chains follows, all from one sample in a study of T cells of healthy individuals. TCRdb recomputed calls from the 5' RACE reads with MiXCR, one row per CDR3 protein. The sample lists some 100,000 distinct CDR3 sequences, roughly 15% occurring once. Receptors originate from a human donor in good health. Each CDR3 is given with its conserved first and last residue. A D gene is named only where the DNA matches it firmly. Clone size is stated in some rows and not others, as once, few, many or a class when expanded.

size	D	J	V	DNA	CDR3
-	-	TRBJ2-1	TRBV6-1	TGTGCCAGCAGTGTCCCGGGCCTAACCTACAATGAGCAGTTCTTC	CASSVPGLTYNEQFF
many	TRBD2	TRBJ2-7	TRBV29-1	TGCAGCGTTGAAGATGTAGCGGGAGTGGAGTACTTC	CSVEDVAGVEYF
few	TRBD1	TRBJ1-6	TRBV6-2/TRBV6-3	TGTGCCAGCAGTCCTCCGGGACAGGGACCGGAGTCCTATAATTCACCCCTCCACTTT	CASSPPGQGPESYNSPLHF
many	TRBD2	TRBJ2-7	TRBV5-6	TGTGCCAGCAGCCTCCGCCCTAGCGGCTCCTACGAGCAGTACTTC	CASSLRPSGSYEQYF
-	-	TRBJ2-3	TRBV20-1	TGCAGTGCTTCGGGGGCCGGAGATACGCAGTATTTT	CSASGAGDTQYF
many	TRBD2	TRBJ2-3	TRBV9	TGTGCCAGCAGCGTACTAGCGGGGGGCGCAGATACGCAGTATTTT	CASSVLAGGADTQYF
-	-	TRBJ1-1	TRBV18	TGTGCCAGCTCGCAGACGGACTGGGACACTGAAGCTTTCTTT	CASSQTDWDTEAFF
-	-	TRBJ2-1	TRBV25-1	TGTGCCAGCAGCCTAGGGGAGAAGTTCTTC	CASSLGEKFF
many	TRBD1	TRBJ2-7	TRBV4-3	TGCGCCAGCAGCCCAATACCGGGACAGGGGAAATACGAGCAGTACTTC	CASSPIPGQGKYEQYF
-	-	TRBJ2-7	TRBV27	TGTGCCAGCAATTCGCTACAGGGTCCCTACGAGCAGTACTTC	CASNSLQGPYEQYF
many	TRBD2	TRBJ2-2	TRBV6-2/TRBV6-3	TGTGCCAGCATCGGACTAGCGGCAACCGGGGAGCTGTTTTTT	CASIGLAATGELFF
-	-	TRBJ2-7	TRBV6-5	TGTGCCAGCGGCCAGGGAAGGAGCTCCTACGAGCAGTACTTC	CASGQGRSSYEQYF
many	TRBD2	TRBJ2-1	TRBV6-2/TRBV6-3	TGTGCCAGCCGGACTAGCGGGCGGAATGAGCAGTTCTTC	CASRTSGRNEQFF
-	-	TRBJ2-2	TRBV6-2/TRBV6-3	TGTGCCAGCAGCCTCAAACCAACCGGGGAGCTGTTTTTT	CASSLKPTGELFF
many	-	TRBJ1-5	TRBV20-1	TGCAGTGCTCCGGTTAGCAATCAGCCCCAGCATTTT	CSAPVSNQPQHF
many	TRBD2	TRBJ2-1	TRBV27	TGTGCCAGCAGTTTATCGGGACTAGCGGGGGGAGCCGCGCAGTTCTTC	CASSLSGLAGGAAQFF
few	-	TRBJ2-5	TRBV7-9	TGTGCCAGCAGCTTTTGGCAGGGCCAAGAGACCCAGTACTTC	CASSFWQGQETQYF
-	-	TRBJ2-3	TRBV5-1	TGCGCCAGCAGCTTGGGATCATTGGGAGGAGATACGCAGTATTTT	CASSLGSLGGDTQYF
many	-	TRBJ2-7	TRBV4-2	TGTGCCAGCAGCCGGTCACCGGGACCACTCTACGAGCAGTACTTC	CASSRSPGPLYEQYF
-	TRBD1	TRBJ1-1	TRBV7-9	TGTGCCAGCAGTTCGATAGGGCAGGGGGAAGAAGCTTTCTTT	CASSSIGQGEEAFF
many	TRBD1	TRBJ2-2	TRBV5-4	TGTGCCAGCAGCTCATCGACAGGGACGGTGCCGGGAACCGGGGAGCTGTTTTTT	CASSSSTGTVPGTGELFF
-	-	TRBJ2-1	TRBV6-2/TRBV6-3	TGTGCCAGCAGTTCCCCCGCTACCCGATGGCAGTTCTTC	CASSSPATRWQFF
-	TRBD2	TRBJ2-3	TRBV9	TGTGCCAGCAGCGTAGAAGCGGGAGGATACGCAGATACGCAGTATTTT	CASSVEAGGYADTQYF
many	-	TRBJ2-7	TRBV28	TGTGCCAGCAGTTTACAGGGGGGGGATCCCTACGAGCAGTACTTC	CASSLQGGDPYEQYF
few	TRBD1	TRBJ2-7	TRBV18	TGTGCCAGCTCCAGCCGGACAGGGACGAGCCACGAGCAGTACTTC	CASSSRTGTSHEQYF
-	TRBD2	TRBJ2-1	TRBV20-1	TGCAGTGCTATTCCGGGACTAGGAAGTGAGCAGTTCTTC	CSAIPGLGSEQFF
few	-	TRBJ1-1	TRBV2	TGTGCCAGCAGTGTGACCGGGGGGCGATACACTGAAGCTTTCTTT	CASSVTGGRYTEAFF
-	-	TRBJ1-1	TRBV6-6	TGTGCCAGCAGTTCAGGACACAAACCTGAAGCTTTCTTT	CASSSGHKPEAFF
many	-	TRBJ2-7	TRBV7-2	TGTGCCAGCAGCTTAGCCGTAAGTTCCTACGAGCAGTACTTC	CASSLAVSSYEQYF
many	-	TRBJ2-1	TRBV20-1	TGCAGTGCCCGACAGGACTACAATGAGCAGTTCTTC	CSARQDYNEQFF
few	TRBD1	TRBJ2-3	TRBV6-5	TGTGCCAGCAGTCAGGGGGACAGGGGAGCAGATACGCAGTATTTT	CASSQGDRGADTQYF
-	-	TRBJ2-7	TRBV5-1	TGCGCCAGCAGCTTGGAACAGGGTTTCAACGAGCAGTACTTC	CASSLEQGFNEQYF
many	TRBD1	TRBJ1-6	TRBV2	TGTGCCAGCAGTGTCGGGACAGGGGATTCACCCCTCCACTTT	CASSVGTGDSPLHF
many	-	TRBJ1-5	TRBV6-2/TRBV6-3	TGTGCCAGCGGACGGGGGACGTCGTACAATCAGCCCCAGCATTTT	CASGRGTSYNQPQHF
few	-	TRBJ2-7	TRBV12-3/TRBV12-4	TGTGCCAGCAGTTTGCGGGCAGGGGGGGAGCAGTACTTC	CASSLRAGGEQYF
few	TRBD2	TRBJ2-1	TRBV6-5	TGTGCCAGCAGCCGCCGACTAGCGGGAGGGTCTCCCATCCCTGAGCAGTTCTTC	CASSRRLAGGSPIPEQFF
-	-	TRBJ2-1	TRBV12-3/TRBV12-4	TGTGCCAGCGGGGACAATGAGCAGTTCTTC	CASGDNEQFF
many	TRBD1	TRBJ2-1	TRBV24-1	TGTGCCACCAGCACAGCCGGCCTGGGACAGTACAATGAGCAGTTCTTC	CATSTAGLGQYNEQFF
-	TRBD2	TRBJ2-2	TRBV10-3	TGTGCCATTCGTCCTGTGGGAGGGGTGGCCGCCGGGGAGCTGTTTTTT	CAIRPVGGVAAGELFF
few	-	TRBJ2-2	TRBV12-3/TRBV12-4	TGTGCCAGCACTCCAGGACTTTCCGCCTGGCCTGGGGGGGAGCTGTTTTTT	CASTPGLSAWPGGELFF
many	-	TRBJ2-1	TRBV12-3/TRBV12-4	TGTGCCAGCGGTCTTGGTGCGGGACCATACAATGAGCAGTTCTTC	CASGLGAGPYNEQFF
few	-	TRBJ2-5	TRBV18	TGTGCCAGCTCACCACCGGGGCAGGGTGGAGAGACCCAGTACTTC	CASSPPGQGGETQYF
-	-	TRBJ1-3	TRBV7-6	TGTGCCAGCAGCGCGAGGTACTCTGGAAACACCATATATTTT	CASSARYSGNTIYF
-	-	TRBJ1-1	TRBV6-5	TGTGCCAGCAGTCCGAGTCGAGGGAGCCACCACACTGAAGCTTTCTTT	CASSPSRGSHHTEAFF
few	-	TRBJ2-3	TRBV20-1	TGCAGTGCTAGCGGGTCTAGCACAGATACGCAGTATTTT	CSASGSSTDTQYF